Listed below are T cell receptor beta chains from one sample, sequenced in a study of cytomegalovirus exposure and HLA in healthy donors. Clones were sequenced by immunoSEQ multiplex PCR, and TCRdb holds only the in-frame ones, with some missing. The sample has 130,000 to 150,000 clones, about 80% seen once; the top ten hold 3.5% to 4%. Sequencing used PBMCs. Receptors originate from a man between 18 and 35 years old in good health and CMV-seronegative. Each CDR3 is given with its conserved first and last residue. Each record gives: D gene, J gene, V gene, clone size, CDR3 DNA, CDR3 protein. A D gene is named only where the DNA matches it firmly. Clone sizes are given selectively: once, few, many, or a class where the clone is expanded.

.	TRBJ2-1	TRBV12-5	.	TGTGCTAGTGGTTCCCCGACAGCAGAGTATTACAATGAGCAGTTCTTC	CASGSPTAEYYNEQFF
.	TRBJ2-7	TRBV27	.	TGTGCCAGCAGTTTAGGCCCAAGGGGGTCCTACGAGCAGTACTTC	CASSLGPRGSYEQYF
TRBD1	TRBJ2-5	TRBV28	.	TGTGCCAGCAGTCCTAGGGGACAGCCGCCCGAGACCCAGTACTTC	CASSPRGQPPETQYF
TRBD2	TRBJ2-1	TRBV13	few	TGTGCCAGCACCCCCCCTGGGGCCGGGACTAGAGACTGGTACAATGAGCAGTTCTTC	CASTPPGAGTRDWYNEQFF
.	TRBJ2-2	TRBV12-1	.	TGTGCCAGCAGCTTTTGGGGCGGCCTGAAGGCCGGGGAGCTGTTTTTT	CASSFWGGLKAGELFF
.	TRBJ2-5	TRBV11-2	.	TGTGCCAGCAGCTTAATCTCCACACAAGAGACCCAGTACTTC	CASSLISTQETQYF
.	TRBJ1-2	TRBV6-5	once	TGTGCCAGCAGAGCCGGTGGGCGGGGTGGCTACACCTTC	CASRAGGRGGYTF
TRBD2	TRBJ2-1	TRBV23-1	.	TGCGCCAGCAGTCAACGTGGGACTAGCTGGCCTAATGAGCAGTTCTTC	CASSQRGTSWPNEQFF
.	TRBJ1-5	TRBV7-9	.	TGTGCCAGCAGCTTAGACGGGTTCAATCAGCCCCAGCATTTT	CASSLDGFNQPQHF
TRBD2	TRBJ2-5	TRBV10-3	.	TGTGCCACCAAGACTAGCGGGAGGGCCGGGGAGACCCAGTACTTC	CATKTSGRAGETQYF
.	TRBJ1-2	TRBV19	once	TGTGCCAGTAGTATGAGGCAGGGAAATGCCTATGGCTACACCTTC	CASSMRQGNAYGYTF
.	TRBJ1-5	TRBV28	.	TGTGCCAGCGGTTCCCGGGTCAGGCCCCAGCATTTT	CASGSRVRPQHF
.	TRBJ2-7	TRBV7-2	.	TGTGCCAGCACCCCCTCTAGCGTACTTACCTACGAGCAGTACTTC	CASTPSSVLTYEQYF
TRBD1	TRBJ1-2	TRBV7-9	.	TGTGCCAGCAGCTTAGGAACAGGGGAAATCGCTAACTATGGCTACACCTTC	CASSLGTGEIANYGYTF
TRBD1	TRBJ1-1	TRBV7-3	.	TGTGCCAGCAGCTCACAGGGGGCGCGAAGTGAAGCTTTCTTT	CASSSQGARSEAFF
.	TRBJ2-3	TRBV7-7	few	TGTGCCAGCAGCTTAGGGGCGTTGGGCCCTACGTATTTT	CASSLGALGPTYF
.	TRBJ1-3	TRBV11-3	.	TGTGCCAGCAGCTTAGGAAGATACAGCACCATATATTTT	CASSLGRYSTIYF
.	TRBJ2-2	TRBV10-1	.	TGCGCCAGCAGTGAGGTCAGCGAGGGCACCGGGGAGCTGTTTTTT	CASSEVSEGTGELFF
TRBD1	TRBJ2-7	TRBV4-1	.	TGCGCCAGCAGCCAAGAGGACAGGTACGAGCAGTACTTC	CASSQEDRYEQYF
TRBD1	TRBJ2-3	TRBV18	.	TGTGCCAGCTCACCATCTTCATTACAGGGGCGTGAAGATACGCAGTATTTT	CASSPSSLQGREDTQYF
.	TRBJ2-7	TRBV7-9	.	TGTGCCAGCAGCGGACCGGGGACACCCTACGAGCAGTACTTC	CASSGPGTPYEQYF
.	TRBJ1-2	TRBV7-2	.	TGTGCCAGCAGCTTTTACGACTCGGCGTACACCTTC	CASSFYDSAYTF
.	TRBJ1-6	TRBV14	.	TGTGCCAGCAGCCAAGATGTTTTCGGGGGTTCACCCCTCCACTTT	CASSQDVFGGSPLHF
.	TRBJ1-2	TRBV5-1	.	TGCGCCAGCAGCTTAGGGGGGGCCCATGGCTACACCTTC	CASSLGGAHGYTF
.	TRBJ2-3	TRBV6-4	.	TGTGCCAGCAGTGACGAGGGCACAAGCACAGATACGCAGTATTTT	CASSDEGTSTDTQYF
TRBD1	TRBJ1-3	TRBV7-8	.	TGTGCCAGCAGCTTCAGGGGGCCAGGAAACACCATATATTTT	CASSFRGPGNTIYF
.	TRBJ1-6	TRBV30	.	TGTGCCTGGAGTGTACAGGGCCGGGGTTCACCCCTCCACTTT	CAWSVQGRGSPLHF
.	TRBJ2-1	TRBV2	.	TGTGCCAGCAGTGAGCCTGGGACTCCCTTCAATGAGCAGTTCTTC	CASSEPGTPFNEQFF